These 10 T cell receptor beta chains were sequenced from one sample in a study of T-cell reconstitution after alpha-beta-depleted transplantation in children. Study-level results: From newly produced T cells came most of the T-cell counts and diversity one year after transplant.

For these TCRs, the target antigens are not known. Preparation of the TCRbeta library involved a method that used unique molecular identifiers. TCRdb itself ran the PCR reads through MiXCR, one entry per CDR3 protein. The sample consists of about 300,000 distinct CDR3 sequences, over 7% of them appearing once. The material sequenced was peripheral blood, taken 360 days after TCRalphabeta/CD19-depleted stem cell transplant. The receptor set was obtained from a female patient between 2 and 15 years old who had a stem cell transplant for Fanconi anemia, so the T cells may come from the graft donor.

This clonotype was detected many times. This chain uses TRBV5-1 with TRBJ2-7; 8 bases map to TRBD2. CDR1 SGHRS and CDR2 YFSETQ come from the germline V gene. The CDR3 sequence is 14 residues long. The trim removed 4 bases at V and 12 bases at J, leaving 15 bases unmatched. The chain's CDR3 is CASSPGTSGARLYF. The CDR3 nucleotides are TGCGCCAGCAGCCCTGGGACTAGTGGGGCCCGACTGTACTTC. The whole variable domain, remainder taken from reference TRBV5-1 and TRBJ2-7, is KAGVTQTPRYLIKTRGQQVTLSCSPISGHRSVSWYQQTPGQGLQFLFEYFSETQRNKGNFPGRFSGRQFSNSRSEMNVSTLELGDSALYLCASSPGTSGARLYFGPGTRLTVT.

This clonotype was seen only a few times. V gene TRBV18 combines with J gene TRBJ2-5, with unresolved D. Germline V gene sequence: CDR1 KGHSH, CDR2 LQKENI. Trimming took off 0 bases at V and 3 bases at J, with 11 bases between the two ends. This CDR3 contains 15 residues. The CDR3 DNA is TGTGCCAGCTCACCACCATCCGGAGATAAAGAGACCCAGTACTTC. Translation: CASSPPSGDKETQYF.

Ten or more counts support this clonotype. The chain is built from TRBV7-9 and TRBJ2-5; 10 positions agree with TRBD2. Germline V CDR1 and CDR2: SEHNR, FQNEAQ (reference sequence). J gave up 4 bases and V 5 bases, and 7 bases lay outside the gene matches. CDR3 length: 15 residues. The CDR3: CASSVSGGARETQYF. The CDR3 bases are TGTGCCAGCAGCGTGAGCGGGGGGGCTAGAGAGACCCAGTACTTC.

This clonotype was counted a few times. This rearrangement joins TRBV27 to TRBJ2-1; TRBD2 agrees at 9 bases. This CDR3 is 15 amino acids long. Germline V CDR1 and CDR2: MNHEY, SMNVEV (reference sequence). V lost 4 bases, J lost 4 bases, and 5 bases stayed unmatched. The DNA of the CDR3 is TGTGCCAGCAGTTCCCTAGCGGGACTATACAATGAGCAGTTCTTC. Translating it yields CASSSLAGLYNEQFF.

This clonotype was picked up a small number of times. This sequence joins TRBV28 and TRBJ2-3; unclear D gene. Germline assignment: CDR1 MDHEN and CDR2 SYDVKM. The CDR3 is made up of 13 amino acids. V shed 5 bases and J shed 2 bases, with 8 bases lying between them. The CDR3 bases are TGTGCCAGCAGTCCCGACCTCACAGATACGCAGTATTTT. This gives the protein CASSPDLTDTQYF.

The chain recombines TRBV12-3 or TRBV12-4 with TRBJ1-2; perhaps TRBD1 as D (5 bases). Trimming removed 6 bases at V and 7 bases at J, with 21 bases between. The CDR3 has 15 amino acids. The CDR3 DNA follows: TGTGCCAGCAGGACCGGGACTTTGGGGGGAGGTGGCTACACCTTC. The encoded protein is CASRTGTLGGGGYTF.

This clonotype was recorded many times. The genes are TRBV5-1 and TRBJ1-3; no clear D gene. CDR1 is SGHRS, CDR2 YFSETQ, per germline. The V gene lost 4 bases and the J gene lost 0 bases, with 17 bases spanning the gap. This CDR3 has 17 amino acids. CDR3 protein: CASSPYAGAPSGNTIYF. DNA of the CDR3: TGCGCCAGCAGCCCTTACGCAGGCGCCCCCTCTGGAAACACCATATATTTT.

The genes are TRBV19 and TRBJ2-1; the match to TRBD1 covers 9 bases. V gave up 4 bases and J gave up 2 bases; unmatched junction bases: 6. Germline V gives CDR1 LNHDA, CDR2 SQIVND (reference sequence). This CDR3 contains 16 residues. CDR3 nucleotides: TGTGCCAGTAGTACCTTGACAGGGGGAACCTACAATGAGCAGTTCTTC. The encoded protein is CASSTLTGGTYNEQFF.

The V call is TRBV12-3 or TRBV12-4, the J call TRBJ2-5, with TRBD2 matching 10 bases. V shed 2 bases, J shed 7 bases, and the junction held 7 bases outside the gene matches. The CDR3 spans 15 residues. Here the CDR3 DNA reads TGTGCCAGCAGTTTAACTGGAAAGCGGGGGGGGACCCAGTACTTC. Translating it yields CASSLTGKRGGTQYF.

This clonotype has a handful of counts. The chain recombines TRBV5-1 with TRBJ1-3, with D hard to call. The CDR3 contains 17 residues. V shed 0 bases and J shed 2 bases, with 15 bases lying between them. Germline CDR1 SGHRS, CDR2 YFSETQ. In nucleotides, the CDR3 is TGCGCCAGCAGCTTGGTTGGAACCACAGTAGCTGGAAACACCATATATTTT. This encodes CASSLVGTTVAGNTIYF.